Shown below are 27 T cell receptor beta chains from a single sample sequenced in a study of T cell repertoires in cytomegalovirus infection. No antigens are known for them. TCRdb reanalysed the reads using MiXCR and keeps one entry per CDR3 protein. The sample has hundreds of thousands of distinct CDR3 sequences, around a third seen once; the top ten hold under 15%. This specimen consisted of cultured CD8+ T cells from PBMCs, obtained from culture after CMV antigen stimulation. The receptors were gathered from a human donor in good health (CMV status not recorded). Some clones in this sample may be carry-over from other donors' samples.

J is TRBJ1-2 and V is TRBV5-6; 8 bases are a match to TRBD1. Germline assignment: CDR1 SGHDT and CDR2 YYEEEE. The CDR3 contains 14 residues. The V gene end was trimmed by 3 bases and the J gene end by 5 bases; junction bases not matched to a gene: 6. The CDR3 here is CASSWGQARYGYTF. CDR3 in DNA: TGTGCCAGCAGCTGGGGACAGGCCAGATATGGCTACACCTTC.

V and J are TRBV29-1 and TRBJ2-1; either TRBD1 or TRBD2 may supply D (5 bases each). Per germline, CDR1 SQVTM and CDR2 ANQGSEA. V lost 0 bases and J lost 4, with 16 bases in between. The CDR3 has 16 residues. CDR3 in DNA: TGCAGCGTTGAAGATCATAAGAGGGGCCCTTACAATGAGCAGTTCTTC. Residues: CSVEDHKRGPYNEQFF.

In its sample, this clonotype was seen a few times. J is TRBJ2-5 and V is TRBV6-5; a possible D gene is TRBD2 (6 bases). CDR1 is MNHEY, CDR2 SVGAGI, per germline. The CDR3 is 15 residues long. V lost 5 bases and J 5 bases, leaving 18 bases between the germline ends. The CDR3 DNA sequence: TGTGCCAGCAGTAACCTTGGAGGGTTGTGGGAGACCCAGTACTTC. It encodes CASSNLGGLWETQYF.

At least ten counts were recorded for this clonotype. This chain links TRBV12-3 or TRBV12-4 with TRBJ2-2, with 13 bases matching TRBD2. With V trimmed by 5 bases and J by 5 bases, 8 bases remained unmatched. The CDR3 has 17 residues. The DNA for the CDR3 is TGTGCCAGCAGTCTTGGACTAGCGGGGGCCCAAACCGGGGAGCTGTTTTTT. Translated, it gives CASSLGLAGAQTGELFF.

This chain uses TRBV19 with TRBJ1-5, with no clear D. The V gene lost 8 bases and the J gene lost 2 bases, with 19 bases spanning the gap. Germline V CDR1 and CDR2: LNHDA, SQIVND (reference sequence). The CDR3 loop spans 16 amino acids. Here the CDR3 reads CASFLRRLLGNQPQHF. As DNA, the CDR3 is TGTGCCAGTTTTTTACGGCGCCTTTTGGGCAATCAGCCCCAGCATTTT.

The chain employs TRBV12-3 or TRBV12-4 and TRBJ2-1, with a weak D call TRBD2 (5 bases). V gave up 6 bases and J gave up 4 bases, with 25 bases separating them. CDR3 length: 18 amino acids. The CDR3 is CASRSQSGGAPGYNEQFF. The CDR3 DNA reads TGTGCCAGCAGGTCCCAGTCGGGCGGCGCCCCGGGGTACAATGAGCAGTTCTTC.

The rearrangement uses TRBV7-8 and TRBJ2-7; the D call may be TRBD1 or TRBD2 (5 bases each). The germline gives CDR1 SGHVS, CDR2 FQNEAQ. V was shortened by 8 bases and J by 2 bases, with 13 bases between the two germline ends. This CDR3 has 13 amino acids. The DNA of the CDR3 is TGTGCCAGCGGGCAGGGACGAACCTACGAGCAGTACTTC. Encoded protein: CASGQGRTYEQYF.

This clonotype was observed a handful of times. V is TRBV7-6 and J is TRBJ2-7; 7 bases map to TRBD2. This CDR3 has 16 amino acids. V lost 5 bases and J lost 2; bases outside the gene matches: 12. Germline V CDR1 and CDR2: SGHVS, FNYEAQ. The DNA for the CDR3 is TGTGCCAGCAGCCCACGCCGGGACTACCTTGCCTACGAGCAGTACTTC. Translating gives CASSPRRDYLAYEQYF.

Points on this clonotype: At one of its ends the junction is not consistent with the germline gene, which may arise from a read error. The rearrangement links TRBV4-1 to TRBJ1-4; D is uncertain. CDR1 and CDR2 from the germline V gene are MGHRA and YSYEKL. The CDR3 totals 15 residues. CDR3 nucleotide sequence: TGCACCAGCAGCCAGTTCGGGGTCACTAATGAAAAACTGTTTTTT. This encodes CTSSQFGVTNEKLFF.

This clonotype was detected a few times. The junction and the germline gene differ at one end; a read error may be behind it. This chain connects TRBV7-7 to TRBJ2-5; D possibly corresponds to TRBD1 (5 bases). The CDR3 loop spans 14 amino acids. Germline values: CDR1 SSHAT, CDR2 FNYEAQ (reference sequence). DNA of the CDR3: TGTGCTAGCAGCTTAGGGGCCGAGGCGGAGACCCAGTACTTC. Protein: CASSLGAEAETQYF.

This clonotype showed up just a few times. The chain recombines TRBV4-1 with TRBJ2-2, with D possibly matching TRBD2 (6 bases). Trimming took 0 bases from V and 5 from J, leaving 10 bases between them. CDR1 and CDR2 (germline): MGHRA, YSYEKL. This CDR3 contains 15 residues. CDR3: CASSQDPRGTGELFF. In nucleotides, the CDR3 is TGCGCCAGCAGCCAAGATCCCCGGGGGACCGGGGAGCTGTTTTTT.

The chain recombines TRBV4-3 with TRBJ1-2; weak D call: TRBD1 (5 bases). CDR3 length: 15 residues. V gave up 0 bases and J gave up 3 bases, with 11 bases separating them. Germline V CDR1 and CDR2: LGHNA, YSLEER. CDR3 in DNA: TGCGCCAGCAGCCAAGATTTGGGACCCTACTATGGCTACACCTTC. Translation gives CASSQDLGPYYGYTF.

This chain connects TRBV9 to TRBJ2-3; TRBD2 matches at 16 bases. This CDR3 spans 16 amino acids. V dropped 3 bases and J dropped 5; count of bases not matched to a gene: 3. Looked up from germline, CDR1 is SGDLS and CDR2 is YYNGEE. Here the CDR3 reads CASSAGTSGGVDTQYF. Written as DNA, the CDR3 is TGTGCCAGCAGCGCCGGGACTAGCGGGGGGGTAGATACGCAGTATTTT.

This clonotype was seen many times. The chain is built from TRBV2 and TRBJ2-7; D is uncertain. Germline CDR1 reads SNHLY; CDR2 reads FYNNEI. Trimming shortened V by 6 bases and J by 4 bases, and 7 bases separated the two germline ends. There are 11 residues in the CDR3. The DNA of the CDR3 is TGTGCCAGCAGGGGGATATACGAGCAGTACGTC. It yields the protein CASRGIYEQYV.

This clonotype showed up just a few times. The V and J genes are TRBV4-1 and TRBJ2-5; TRBD1 might be the D (5 bases). The germline V gene has CDR1 MGHRA and CDR2 YSYEKL. This CDR3 is built from 15 residues. Trimming took off 1 base at V and 5 bases at J, with 14 bases between the two ends. The CDR3 is CASSQVMGPGETQYF. DNA of the CDR3: TGCGCCAGCAGCCAAGTAATGGGGCCCGGTGAGACCCAGTACTTC.

The chain recombines TRBV7-6 with TRBJ1-2; 10 bases are shared with TRBD1. There are 16 residues in the CDR3. The V and J ends lost 5 bases and 4 bases, in that order; junction bases with no gene match: 10. Germline V gene data show CDR1 as SGHVS and CDR2 as FNYEAQ. Here the CDR3 reads CASSLAGTGDLYGYTF. In nucleotides, the CDR3 is TGTGCCAGCAGCCTTGCCGGGACAGGGGACCTCTATGGCTACACCTTC.

This clonotype was recorded many times. This chain links TRBV7-6 with TRBJ2-3; either TRBD1 or TRBD2 may supply D (5 bases each). Germline lookup yields CDR1 SGHVS and CDR2 FNYEAQ. CDR3 size: 15 residues. V was clipped by 4 bases and J by 1 base, with 12 bases between them. DNA for the CDR3: TGTGCCAGCAGCTCGTTGGGGGTCCGCACAGATACGCAGTATTTT. Protein sequence: CASSSLGVRTDTQYF. The complete variable domain, with remaining parts taken from reference TRBV7-6 and TRBJ2-3, reads GAGVSQSPRYKVTKRGQDVALRCDPISGHVSLYWYRQALGQGPEFLTYFNYEAQQDKSGLPNDRFSAERPEGSISTLTIQRTEQRDSAMYRCASSSLGVRTDTQYFGPGTRLTVL.

This clonotype has just a few counts. This chain joins TRBV28 and TRBJ2-1, with D unclear. CDR1 and CDR2 from the germline V gene are MDHEN and SYDVKM. The length of the CDR3 is 12 residues. V shed 3 bases and J shed 8 bases, with 8 bases lying between them. CDR3 sequence: CASSFTLDEQFF. The CDR3 bases are TGTGCCAGCAGTTTTACGCTAGATGAGCAGTTCTTC.

CDR3 coding DNA: TGTGCCACCCGGGACGATGGAAACACCATATATTTT. Encoded protein: CATRDDGNTIYF. V and J are TRBV19 and TRBJ1-3; tentatively, D is TRBD1 (5 bases). This CDR3 is built from 12 residues. The germline CDR1 and CDR2 sequences are LNHDA and SQIVND (reference sequence). V lost 10 bases and J 3 bases, leaving 10 bases between the germline ends.

V usage is TRBV19 and J usage is TRBJ1-1; TRBD1 matches at 7 bases. J gave up 10 bases and V 2 bases, and 7 bases lay outside the gene matches. The CDR3 is made up of 13 amino acids. The germline V gene encodes CDR1 LNHDA and CDR2 SQIVND (reference sequence). The CDR3 protein is CASSIRGLQGAFF. Here the CDR3 DNA reads TGTGCCAGTAGTATAAGGGGGCTACAGGGAGCTTTCTTT.

The chain recombines TRBV29-1 with TRBJ1-2; D call uncertain. The CDR3 sequence is 11 residues long. CDR1 is SQVTM, CDR2 ANQGSEA, per germline. The V end was cut by 5 bases, the J end by 3 bases, with 7 bases between. Here the CDR3 reads CSVNTHYGYTF. The CDR3 bases are TGCAGCGTTAACACCCACTATGGCTACACCTTC.

This clonotype came up once. The gene calls are TRBV5-4 and TRBJ1-1; possibly TRBD1 for D (5 bases). The CDR3 extends over 14 amino acids. V was trimmed by 5 bases and J by 3 bases, leaving 14 bases between them. Germline V gene lookup returns CDR1 SGHNT and CDR2 YYREEE (reference sequence). CDR3 residues: CASSPWGEDTEAFF. The CDR3, as DNA: TGTGCCAGCAGTCCCTGGGGGGAGGACACTGAAGCTTTCTTT.

The J gene is TRBJ2-3, the V gene TRBV9; 9 nucleotides agree with TRBD2. Germline V lookup: CDR1 SGDLS, CDR2 YYNGEE. The CDR3 contains 15 residues. After removal of 4 bases from V and 4 bases from J, the junction contained 7 bases not matched to a gene. The chain's CDR3 is CASSLRGGGADTQYF. The CDR3 nucleotides read TGTGCCAGCAGCCTGCGGGGGGGCGGAGCAGATACGCAGTATTTT.

This clonotype occurred a few times. V gene TRBV6-6 combines with J gene TRBJ1-2; D is ambiguous. CDR3 length equals 12 residues. Germline V gives CDR1 MNHNY, CDR2 SVGAGI (reference sequence). V dropped 6 bases and J dropped 0 bases, with 5 bases sitting between them. The CDR3 coding sequence is TGTGCCAGCAGACAGACTAACTATGGCTACACCTTC. Encoded protein: CASRQTNYGYTF.

The chain carries TRBV12-3 or TRBV12-4 and TRBJ1-2; D uncertain. This CDR3 is 12 amino acids long. Between the trimmed V and J ends, which lost 5 bases and 6 bases, there was a span of 10 bases. CDR3 in amino acids: CASSADLNGYTF. For the CDR3, the DNA is TGTGCCAGCAGTGCCGACCTGAATGGCTACACCTTC.

The chain recombines TRBV29-1 with TRBJ2-1, with D hard to call. The CDR3 loop spans 12 amino acids. V was trimmed by 6 bases and J by 2 bases, leaving 8 bases between them. CDR1 and CDR2 (germline): SQVTM, ANQGSEA. The CDR3 is CSVGSTYNEQFF. The CDR3 region has the DNA TGCAGCGTCGGCAGCACCTACAATGAGCAGTTCTTC.

The V and J genes are TRBV12-3 or TRBV12-4 and TRBJ1-4; D call uncertain. The V end lost 0 bases, the J end lost 4 bases, and 9 bases lay between the germline ends. The CDR3 is made up of 15 amino acids. The CDR3 region is CASSLAETFNEKLFF. For the CDR3, the DNA is TGTGCCAGCAGTTTAGCGGAAACCTTTAATGAAAAACTGTTTTTT.